This T cell receptor (beta chain) was sequenced in a study of graft-versus-host responses after intestinal transplantation. The protocol was immunoSEQ multiplex PCR, while the TCRdb copy is restricted to in-frame clones and leaves out a portion. Of tens of thousands of clones listed, approximately 95% are singletons. CDR1 is DFQATT and CDR2 is SNEGSKA in the germline V gene (reference sequence). V shed 7 bases and J shed 4 bases, with 8 bases lying between them. The CDR3 has 11 residues. The gene calls are TRBV20-1 and TRBJ1-3; no clear D gene. The specimen comprised PBMCs, sampled approximately 350 days after intestinal transplant. The sequence came from a human patient who received an intestinal transplant, so some T cells may come from the graft donor. In DNA, the CDR3 is TGCAGTGGCTGGTCGGGAAACACCATATATTTT. Translating it yields CSGWSGNTIYF.